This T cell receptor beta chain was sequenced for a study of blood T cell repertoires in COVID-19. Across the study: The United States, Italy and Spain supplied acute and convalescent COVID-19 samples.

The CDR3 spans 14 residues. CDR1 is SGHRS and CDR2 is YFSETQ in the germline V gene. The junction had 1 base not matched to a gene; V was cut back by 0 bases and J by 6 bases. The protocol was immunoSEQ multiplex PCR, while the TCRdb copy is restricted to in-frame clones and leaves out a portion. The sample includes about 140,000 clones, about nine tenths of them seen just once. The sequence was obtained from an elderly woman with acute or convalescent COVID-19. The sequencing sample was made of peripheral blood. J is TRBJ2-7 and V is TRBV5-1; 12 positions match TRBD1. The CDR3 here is CASSLGDRGREQYF. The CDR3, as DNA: TGCGCCAGCAGCTTGGGGGACAGGGGGCGCGAGCAGTACTTC.